This T cell receptor beta chain was observed in a study of T cells in localized non-small cell lung cancer. Study outcomes and limitations: Uninvolved nearby lung showed the greatest T cell clonality, exceeding that found in tumor. Out of the top 100 tumor clones, a median around 60 were seen in adjacent lung. Sequencing, confined to only one tumor region, leaves heterogeneity possible. A denser population of T cells in blood accompanied longer overall survival.

The data were produced by immunoSEQ multiplex PCR, yet TCRdb's version contains in-frame clones alone and is incomplete. Here the sample spans 53,000 or so clones, 65% to 85% being singletons. As regards this clone: Antigen unknown.

V lost 1 base, J lost 5 bases, and 10 bases stayed unmatched. CDR3 size: 16 residues. Looked up from germline, CDR1 is SGHVS and CDR2 is FQNEAQ. The gene calls are TRBV7-8 and TRBJ1-2; 7 bases line up with TRBD1. Sequencing was performed on peripheral blood mononuclear cells, taken before any cancer treatment. The clonotype originates from a man between 40 and 70 years old with stage III lung adenocarcinoma. CDR3 sequence reads: CASSLGLGQLYYGYTF. In DNA, the CDR3 is TGTGCCAGCAGCTTAGGGTTGGGACAGCTATATTATGGCTACACCTTC.